Below are 26 T cell receptor beta chains sequenced from a single sample in a study of lymphopenia after photon versus proton radiotherapy. TCRdb's copy holds only in-frame clones and misses some; the assay was immunoSEQ multiplex PCR. The sample holds about 12,000 clones; roughly 90% are singletons and the top ten take more than 2.5%. The sample was peripheral blood, taken from a patient treated with proton-based radiotherapy. The source of these receptors is a man aged 55 to 70 with pancreatic cancer.

CDR3 sequence reads: CASSGTALGAFF. The CDR3 DNA reads TGTGCCAGCAGCGGGACGGCTCTTGGAGCTTTCTTT. The chain is built from TRBV6-1 and TRBJ1-1; maybe TRBD1 (5 bases). Germline V lookup: CDR1 MNHNS, CDR2 SASEGT. The CDR3 loop spans 12 amino acids. Trimming shortened V by 6 bases and J by 10 bases, and 15 bases separated the two germline ends.

This clone was seen only a few times. This chain links TRBV19 with TRBJ2-1; TRBD2 agrees at 9 bases. This CDR3 comprises 13 residues. V lost 7 bases, J lost 9 bases, and 7 bases stayed unmatched. CDR1 LNHDA and CDR2 SQIVND come from the germline V gene (reference sequence). The CDR3 DNA follows: TGTGCCAGTAAGGGGACTAGCCTTCCTGAGCAGTTCTTC. Translation: CASKGTSLPEQFF.

The V gene is TRBV5-5, the J gene TRBJ1-2, with TRBD1 matching 9 bases. The ends lost 5 bases at V and 4 bases at J; junction bases unmatched: 15. This CDR3 has 17 residues. From germline, CDR1 is SGHKS and CDR2 YYEKEE (reference sequence). The CDR3 loop is CASSNQGTGMSGYGYTF. In DNA form, the CDR3 reads TGTGCCAGCAGTAACCAAGGGACAGGGATGTCGGGCTATGGCTACACCTTC.

The chain employs TRBV2 and TRBJ2-3; D uncertain. The CDR3 has 14 residues. Germline loops: CDR1 SNHLY, CDR2 FYNNEI. With 1 base removed from V and 8 bases from J, the gap between germline ends came to 13 bases. CDR3 loop: CASSEVGETGTQYF. The CDR3 DNA reads as TGTGCCAGCAGTGAAGTGGGCGAGACGGGTACGCAGTATTTT.

V gene TRBV9 combines with J gene TRBJ1-1; 8 bases agree with TRBD1. This CDR3 has 13 residues. The V segment lost 3 bases and the J segment 7 bases; nucleotides outside the gene matches: 5. Germline lookup yields CDR1 SGDLS and CDR2 YYNGEE. CDR3 DNA: TGTGCCAGCAGCGCCATGGACAGGGTTGAAGCTTTCTTT. Residues: CASSAMDRVEAFF. Full variable domain (rest looked up from reference TRBV9 and TRBJ1-1): DSGVTQTPKHLITATGQRVTLRCSPRSGDLSVYWYQQSLDQGLQFLIQYYNGEERAKGNILERFSAQQFPDLHSELNLSSLELGDSALYFCASSAMDRVEAFFGQGTRLTVV.

The DNA for the CDR3 is TGTGCCAGTAGTATTAACGGGGAGAGGGGCTACACCTTC. Residues: CASSINGERGYTF. The J gene is TRBJ1-2, the V gene TRBV19; D is uncertain. V gave up 3 bases and J gave up 8 bases, with 13 bases separating them. The CDR3 runs to 13 residues. The germline gives CDR1 LNHDA, CDR2 SQIVND (reference sequence).

The chain couples TRBV27 to TRBJ2-1; D gene uncertain. Per germline, CDR1 MNHEY and CDR2 SMNVEV (reference sequence). The CDR3 totals 13 residues. V was pared by 4 bases and J by 4 bases, with 8 bases between. CDR3 nucleotide sequence: TGTGCCAGCAGTTCTGAGCCGTACAATGAGCAGTTCTTC. It translates to CASSSEPYNEQFF.

The rearrangement links TRBV7-9 to TRBJ2-2; 11 nucleotides line up with TRBD2. This CDR3 region has 16 residues. Looked up from germline, CDR1 is SEHNR and CDR2 is FQNEAQ (reference sequence). The trim removed 4 bases at V and 3 bases at J, leaving 4 bases unmatched. CDR3 in amino acids: CASSSVAGGDTGELFF. The CDR3 nucleotides are TGTGCCAGCAGCTCGGTAGCGGGAGGGGACACCGGGGAGCTGTTTTTT.

This clone was counted a single time. The chain recombines TRBV19 with TRBJ2-2; 7 bases match TRBD2. V was pared by 4 bases and J by 0 bases, with 2 bases of the junction left unmatched. Germline V gene data show CDR1 as LNHDA and CDR2 as SQIVND (reference sequence). This CDR3 region has 15 residues. CDR3 amino acids: CASSTGLANTGELFF. The CDR3 DNA is TGTGCCAGTAGTACCGGACTAGCGAACACCGGGGAGCTGTTTTTT.

A single count supports this clone. The chain employs TRBV11-3 and TRBJ2-7; D may match TRBD1 or TRBD2 (5 bases each). The germline CDR1 and CDR2 sequences are SGHNT and YENEEA. This CDR3 comprises 13 residues. The V and J ends lost 6 bases and 8 bases respectively, with 17 bases between them. The CDR3 sequence: CASSTGAREQQYF. CDR3 nucleotide sequence: TGTGCCAGCAGTACCGGGGCCCGCGAACAGCAGTACTTC.

The chain is built from TRBV7-6 and TRBJ2-2; 8 positions agree with TRBD2. The length of the CDR3 is 16 residues. V lost 5 bases and J lost 7; bases outside the gene matches: 12. The germline gives CDR1 SGHVS, CDR2 FNYEAQ. CDR3 region: CASSPTTGGPNGELFF. CDR3 DNA sequence: TGTGCCAGCAGCCCAACGACGGGAGGGCCGAACGGGGAGCTGTTTTTT.

V is TRBV9 and J is TRBJ2-3; 13 bases line up with TRBD2. The CDR3 length is 17 residues. Germline CDR1 SGDLS, CDR2 YYNGEE. The trim removed 3 bases at V and 3 bases at J, leaving 7 bases unmatched. The CDR3 DNA reads as TGTGCCAGCAGCGCCCCTGGGACTAGCGGGAAGACAGATACGCAGTATTTT. It yields the protein CASSAPGTSGKTDTQYF.

The V and J genes are TRBV7-3 and TRBJ2-1; D might be TRBD2 (6 bases). The CDR3 is 14 amino acids. Trimming removed 5 bases at V and 6 bases at J, with 14 bases between. Per germline, CDR1 SGHTA and CDR2 FQGTGA. CDR3 sequence (DNA): TGTGCCAGCAGCCCGGGGGAGCTGGGCAATGAGCAGTTCTTC. Translation gives CASSPGELGNEQFF.

This clone was counted a single time. The chain employs TRBV5-4 and TRBJ2-5; D not resolved. CDR1 and CDR2 (germline): SGHNT, YYREEE (reference sequence). The CDR3 extends over 13 amino acids. V was pared by 3 bases and J by 2 bases, with 8 bases between. DNA of the CDR3: TGTGCCAGCAGCTCGGGCTCGCAAGAGACCCAGTACTTC. Protein: CASSSGSQETQYF.

This chain joins TRBV5-1 and TRBJ1-4, with TRBD1 matching 7 bases. The CDR3 length is 16 residues. CDR1 is SGHRS, CDR2 YFSETQ, per germline. Trimming at V came to 4 bases and at J to 7 bases, leaving 13 bases not matched to a gene. In DNA form, the CDR3 reads TGCGCCAGCAGCCTAAACACCGGGACAGTTACTGAAAAACTGTTTTTT. This codes for CASSLNTGTVTEKLFF.

The chain joins TRBV5-1 to TRBJ2-2; 8 positions agree with TRBD2. Trimming removed 4 bases from V and 0 bases from J; junction bases left unmatched: 5. CDR1 and CDR2 (germline): SGHRS, YFSETQ. CDR3 length: 16 amino acids. The CDR3: CASSVTSGTNTGELFF. The CDR3 DNA sequence: TGCGCCAGCAGCGTAACTAGCGGAACGAACACCGGGGAGCTGTTTTTT.

This chain uses TRBV7-2 with TRBJ2-7; no firm D call. The germline CDR1 and CDR2 sequences are SGHTA and FQGNSA. V was trimmed by 5 bases and J by 4 bases, leaving 15 bases between them. This CDR3 spans 14 amino acids. DNA for the CDR3: TGTGCCAGCAGCGAAGCCGGACCCAGTTACGAGCAGTACTTC. Translated: CASSEAGPSYEQYF.

The V and J genes are TRBV5-6 and TRBJ2-3, with D uncertain. V was shortened by 1 base and J by 1 base, with 10 bases between the two germline ends. The CDR3 spans 15 residues. The germline V gene encodes CDR1 SGHDT and CDR2 YYEEEE. This chain's CDR3 is CASSLIRVRTDTQYF. The CDR3 DNA sequence: TGTGCCAGCAGCTTGATCCGGGTTCGCACAGATACGCAGTATTTT.

V gene TRBV18 combines with J gene TRBJ1-4, with TRBD1 as a possible D gene (6 bases). V was cut by 1 base and J by 4 bases, with 7 bases left in between. Germline CDR1 is KGHSH and CDR2 is LQKENI. The CDR3 sequence is 14 residues long. For the CDR3, the DNA is TGTGCCAGCTCACCACAGGGGGTTAATGAAAAACTGTTTTTT. This sequence encodes CASSPQGVNEKLFF. Full variable domain (rest looked up from reference TRBV18 and TRBJ1-4): NAGVMQNPRHLVRRRGQEARLRCSPMKGHSHVYWYRQLPEEGLKFMVYLQKENIIDESGMPKERFSAEFPKEGPSILRIQQVVRGDSAAYFCASSPQGVNEKLFFGSGTQLSVL.

The chain combines TRBV7-2 with TRBJ1-5; D ambiguous. V shed 5 bases and J shed 4 bases, with 9 bases lying between them. The CDR3 spans 13 residues. Germline V gene lookup returns CDR1 SGHTA and CDR2 FQGNSA. For the CDR3, the DNA is TGTGCCAGCAGCCACGGACCTAATCAGCCCCAGCATTTT. Protein product: CASSHGPNQPQHF.

This clone was observed a few times. The chain carries TRBV5-4 and TRBJ1-5, with D perhaps TRBD1 (6 bases). The CDR3 contains 14 residues. Germline V gives CDR1 SGHNT, CDR2 YYREEE (reference sequence). V gave up 0 bases and J gave up 6 bases, with 10 bases separating them. The CDR3 DNA is TGTGCCAGCAGCTTGGCGCCAGGGGTTCAGCCCCAGCATTTT. This gives the protein CASSLAPGVQPQHF. Filled out from reference TRBV5-4 and TRBJ1-5, the complete variable domain reads ETGVTQSPTHLIKTRGQQVTLRCSSQSGHNTVSWYQQALGQGPQFIFQYYREEENGRGNFPPRFSGLQFPNYSSELNVNALELDDSALYLCASSLAPGVQPQHFGDGTRLSIL.

The chain links TRBV27 to TRBJ2-1; 12 bases match TRBD2. The V segment lost 1 base and the J segment 6 bases; nucleotides outside the gene matches: 16. The germline V gene encodes CDR1 MNHEY and CDR2 SMNVEV (reference sequence). This CDR3 contains 20 residues. In DNA form, the CDR3 reads TGTGCCAGCAGTTTATATCAGGGGGTGATCGGACTAGCGGGACGCAATGAGCAGTTCTTC. Its protein product is CASSLYQGVIGLAGRNEQFF.

V gene TRBV9 combines with J gene TRBJ1-1; D gene ambiguous. The CDR3 has 13 residues. The V and J ends lost 5 bases and 8 bases respectively, with 16 bases between them. Germline V gene data show CDR1 as SGDLS and CDR2 as YYNGEE. This CDR3 is CASSRSGKEEAFF. The CDR3 bases are TGTGCCAGCAGTCGTAGCGGGAAGGAGGAAGCTTTCTTT.

J is TRBJ2-7 and V is TRBV5-5, with D hard to call. This CDR3 has 11 residues. CDR1 and CDR2 from the germline V gene are SGHKS and YYEKEE (reference sequence). Trimming took 1 base from V and 6 from J, leaving 5 bases between them. The CDR3 DNA follows: TGTGCCAGCAGCTTGAACGGCGAGCAGTACTTC. It is translated as CASSLNGEQYF.

The rearrangement links TRBV10-1 to TRBJ1-2, with a weak D call TRBD1 (6 bases). Trimming took 8 bases from V and 3 from J, leaving 22 bases between them. This CDR3 spans 16 amino acids. Germline V lookup: CDR1 WNHNN, CDR2 SYGVQD (reference sequence). The CDR3 loop reads CASLSSSGGADYGYTF. The CDR3 bases are TGCGCCAGCCTATCTTCCTCTGGGGGCGCAGACTATGGCTACACCTTC.

The chain has TRBV5-1 and TRBJ2-7, with TRBD2 identical over 8 bases. The CDR3 is 15 residues long. Germline CDR1 reads SGHRS; CDR2 reads YFSETQ. With 7 bases clipped from V and 2 bases from J, the junction kept 11 bases outside the gene matches. This CDR3 is CASSEGSGRTYEQYF. The CDR3, as DNA: TGCGCCAGCTCAGAGGGGAGCGGGAGAACCTACGAGCAGTACTTC.